This T cell receptor (beta chain) was retrieved from a study of T-cell reconstitution after alpha-beta-depleted transplantation in children. Trimming removed 0 bases from V and 5 bases from J, with 16 bases in between. In germline, CDR1 is LGHNA, CDR2 YSLEER. The CDR3 totals 16 residues. The TCRbeta library was prepared with unique molecular identifiers. Each CDR3 protein is one row after TCRdb ran MiXCR on the PCR reads. This table holds about 600,000 distinct CDR3 sequences, more than 20% found once. This clonotype was recorded many times. The sample here was PBMCs, mostly from graft donor cells, taken 360 days after TCRalphabeta/CD19-depleted stem cell transplant. The gene calls are TRBV4-3 and TRBJ1-1; no clear D. This receptor was taken from a boy less than two years old who had a stem cell transplant for acute myeloid leukemia, so the T cells may come from the graft donor. As DNA, the CDR3 is TGCGCCAGCAGCCAAGATGGGTCCGGCGGGCATACTGAAGCTTTCTTT. Translation gives CASSQDGSGGHTEAFF.